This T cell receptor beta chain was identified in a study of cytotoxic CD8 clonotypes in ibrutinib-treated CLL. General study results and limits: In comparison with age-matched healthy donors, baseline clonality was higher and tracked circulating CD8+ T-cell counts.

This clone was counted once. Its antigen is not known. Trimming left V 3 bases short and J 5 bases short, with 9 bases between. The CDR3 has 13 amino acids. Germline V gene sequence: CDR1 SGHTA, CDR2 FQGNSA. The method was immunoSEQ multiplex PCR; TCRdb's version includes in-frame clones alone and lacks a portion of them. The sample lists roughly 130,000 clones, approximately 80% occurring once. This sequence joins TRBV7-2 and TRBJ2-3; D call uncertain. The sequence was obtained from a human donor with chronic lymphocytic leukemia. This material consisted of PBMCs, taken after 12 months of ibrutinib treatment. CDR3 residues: CASSFITQDTQYF. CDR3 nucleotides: TGTGCCAGCAGCTTCATTACTCAAGATACGCAGTATTTT. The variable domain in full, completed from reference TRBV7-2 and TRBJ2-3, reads GAGVSQSPSNKVTEKGKDVELRCDPISGHTALYWYRQSLGQGLEFLIYFQGNSAPDKSGLPSDRFSAERTGGSVSTLTIQRTQQEDSAVYLCASSFITQDTQYFGPGTRLTVL.